These T cell receptor beta chains were read from a single sample in a study of spatial heterogeneity in lung cancer. MiXCR, run by TCRdb on the 5' RACE reads, gives a single entry per CDR3 protein. In the table there are 40,000 or so distinct CDR3 sequences, roughly 8% of which are singletons. The sample in question was PBMCs, obtained at surgery. Source of these receptors: a male donor with early-stage non-small cell lung cancer. Each CDR3 is given with its conserved first and last residue. Each record gives: clone size, J gene, D gene, V gene, CDR3 protein, CDR3 DNA. A D gene is named only where the DNA matches it firmly. The size of a clone is reported for some rows only, either as once, few or many, or as a class for expanded clones.

many | TRBJ2-3 | TRBD2 | TRBV12-3/TRBV12-4 | CASRPGLAGGQTDTQYF | TGTGCCAGCAGGCCGGGACTAGCGGGGGGACAAACAGATACGCAGTATTTT
many | TRBJ2-1 | - | TRBV11-2 | CASSPRGSYNEQFF | TGTGCCAGCAGCCCGCGGGGTTCCTACAATGAGCAGTTCTTC
many | TRBJ2-5 | - | TRBV7-2 | CASSRRGFQETQYF | TGTGCCAGCAGCCGAAGGGGGTTCCAAGAGACCCAGTACTTC
many | TRBJ1-2 | TRBD1 | TRBV5-4 | CASSPGQGMGYGYTF | TGTGCCAGCAGCCCGGGACAGGGGATGGGCTATGGCTACACCTTC
many | TRBJ2-7 | - | TRBV6-6 | CASSYSEREQYF | TGTGCCAGCAGTTACTCGGAACGAGAGCAGTACTTC
many | TRBJ2-1 | TRBD2 | TRBV20-1 | CSASGTSGLGEQFF | TGCAGTGCATCCGGGACTAGCGGGTTGGGTGAGCAGTTCTTC
- | TRBJ1-2 | TRBD1 | TRBV20-1 | CSAVRDRGTSTF | TGCAGTGCTGTCCGGGACAGGGGGACGTCAACCTTC
many | TRBJ1-6 | - | TRBV28 | CASSLGKGSPLHF | TGTGCCAGCAGTTTAGGGAAGGGTTCACCCCTCCACTTT
few | TRBJ1-1 | - | TRBV6-5 | CASSYSRRNTEAFF | TGTGCCAGCAGTTACTCGCGTAGGAACACTGAAGCTTTCTTT
many | TRBJ2-3 | - | TRBV6-2/TRBV6-3 | CASSPLRGFSTDTQYF | TGTGCCAGCAGTCCGTTGCGGGGCTTTAGCACAGATACGCAGTATTTT
- | TRBJ1-2 | TRBD1 | TRBV4-2 | CASKSGTGMIYGYTF | TGTGCCAGCAAATCCGGGACAGGGATGATCTATGGCTACACCTTC
few | TRBJ1-2 | - | TRBV7-8 | CASSLDHGDRNGYTF | TGTGCCAGCAGCTTAGACCACGGCGACAGGAATGGCTACACCTTC
few | TRBJ1-1 | TRBD1 | TRBV20-1 | CSASPTGLAVNTEAFF | TGCAGTGCTAGCCCGACAGGGCTAGCAGTCAACACTGAAGCTTTCTTT
many | TRBJ1-4 | - | TRBV10-3 | CAIKLHGATNEKLFF | TGTGCCATCAAGCTGCATGGGGCAACTAATGAAAAACTGTTTTTT
many | TRBJ2-3 | TRBD2 | TRBV6-5 | CASSYSTSGEDTQYF | TGTGCCAGCAGTTACTCGACTAGCGGGGAAGATACGCAGTATTTT
many | TRBJ2-1 | - | TRBV7-9 | CASSSRRNSYNEQFF | TGTGCCAGCAGCTCCCGACGGAACTCCTACAATGAGCAGTTCTTC
many | TRBJ1-6 | - | TRBV7-2 | CASSANSPLHF | TGTGCCAGCAGCGCAAATTCACCCCTCCACTTT
few | TRBJ1-2 | - | TRBV9 | CASSPLLEGLYGYTF | TGTGCCAGCAGCCCATTGCTGGAGGGCCTCTATGGCTACACCTTC
- | TRBJ2-2 | - | TRBV23-1 | CASSHPDTHTGELFF | TGCGCCAGCAGTCACCCCGACACCCACACCGGGGAGCTGTTTTTT
many | TRBJ1-2 | - | TRBV3-1 | CASSQAFTRSYGYTF | TGTGCCAGCAGCCAAGCCTTCACGAGGAGCTATGGCTACACCTTC
many | TRBJ1-1 | - | TRBV28 | CASSLGRGNTEAFF | TGTGCCAGCAGCCTTGGGAGGGGAAACACTGAAGCTTTCTTT
many | TRBJ2-3 | - | TRBV6-5 | CASSYRGTTDTQYF | TGTGCCAGCAGTTACAGGGGAACAACAGATACGCAGTATTTT
- | TRBJ1-4 | - | TRBV18 | CASSRDSPTGNEKLFF | TGTGCCAGCTCCCGGGACTCTCCTACTGGGAATGAAAAACTGTTTTTT
few | TRBJ2-1 | TRBD2 | TRBV7-8 | CASSSSSTSSQFF | TGTGCCAGCAGCTCTTCTTCGACTAGCTCGCAGTTCTTC
many | TRBJ2-1 | TRBD2 | TRBV10-3 | CAISPLARNNEQFF | TGTGCCATCAGTCCACTAGCGCGAAACAATGAGCAGTTCTTC
- | TRBJ2-6 | - | TRBV12-3/TRBV12-4 | CASSLGHSGANVLTF | TGTGCCAGCAGTTTAGGGCACTCTGGGGCCAACGTCCTGACTTTC
- | TRBJ2-1 | TRBD2 | TRBV19 | CASSTLAGRLDEQFF | TGTGCCAGTAGTACATTAGCGGGAAGGTTGGATGAGCAGTTCTTC
many | TRBJ1-2 | - | TRBV4-3 | CASSQGHNYGYTF | TGCGCCAGCAGCCAAGGACATAACTATGGCTACACCTTC
many | TRBJ1-2 | - | TRBV6-5 | CASRRLGGDYGYTF | TGTGCCAGCAGAAGGTTGGGGGGGGACTATGGCTACACCTTC
many | TRBJ2-7 | TRBD1 | TRBV7-9 | CASSSHDREDEQYF | TGTGCCAGCAGCTCCCACGACAGGGAAGACGAGCAGTACTTC
many | TRBJ2-7 | - | TRBV4-3 | CASSQDSTGSSYEQYF | TGCGCCAGCAGCCAAGATTCCACAGGGAGTAGTTACGAGCAGTACTTC
- | TRBJ1-5 | TRBD1 | TRBV6-5 | CASSSGTGGEHQPQHF | TGTGCCAGCAGTTCCGGGACAGGGGGCGAGCATCAGCCCCAGCATTTT
many | TRBJ2-1 | TRBD2 | TRBV6-5 | CASSYKRTSANNEQFF | TGTGCCAGCAGTTATAAGCGGACTAGCGCAAACAATGAGCAGTTCTTC
many | TRBJ2-5 | TRBD1 | TRBV5-1 | CASSRLRTGGSQETQYF | TGCGCCAGCAGCCGGTTACGGACAGGGGGATCACAAGAGACCCAGTACTTC
- | TRBJ2-5 | TRBD2 | TRBV9 | CASSVIAGVGETQYF | TGTGCCAGCAGCGTAATAGCGGGAGTCGGAGAGACCCAGTACTTC
few | TRBJ2-5 | TRBD2 | TRBV30 | CAWSVGPSGGETQYF | TGTGCCTGGAGTGTAGGACCCTCGGGGGGGGAGACCCAGTACTTC
- | TRBJ2-7 | TRBD1 | TRBV18 | CASSSGQDYEQYF | TGTGCCAGCTCATCTGGACAGGATTACGAGCAGTACTTC
many | TRBJ1-1 | - | TRBV5-1 | CASSVGETNTEAFF | TGCGCCAGCAGCGTAGGGGAAACTAACACTGAAGCTTTCTTT
- | TRBJ2-5 | - | TRBV6-5 | CASSYSGLGETQYF | TGTGCCAGCAGTTACTCGGGCCTAGGAGAGACCCAGTACTTC